Listed here is a single T cell receptor (beta chain). The antigen it binds to is not known. One base away there is no much larger clone; base qualities are not given. The sample belongs to a study of blood T cell repertoires in COVID-19 (dated by TCRdb to 2018 to 2020). Regarding the complete study: Samples covering the acute and convalescent phases of COVID-19 were provided by collaborators in the United States, Italy and Spain. The material from the prospective study consisted of cDNA or gDNA derived from T cells, B-cell-depleted T cells, or PBMCs. Deeply sampled blood TCRbeta repertoires from subjects exposed to, actively infected with, or recovered from COVID-19 were included in the dataset. The repertoires were made available in a free public database intended to serve as a resource for research on the immune response to SARS-CoV-2. The samples were drawn from the first 160 participants of the ongoing ImmuneRACE study and from 950 to 1,500 subjects provided by 6 global collaborators. The sample metadata nearly always contained a de-identified subject ID, COVID-19 status, age in years and sex. HLA class I and class II types, where available, came from metadata supplied by the sample provider rather than from assay-based typing.

CDR1 SGDLS and CDR2 YYNGEE were looked up in the germline V gene. The cysteine opens and the phenylalanine closes a CDR3 of 16 amino acids. Just CDR3 DNA is preserved here, 48 bases in frame from base 1. Trimming at the junction amounts to 6 bases on V and 0 bases on J, and the germline ends lie 17 bases apart. Enrolling through a virtual design, the prospective study's participants ranged in age from roughly 18 to 95 years and lived across 24 United States geographic areas. To assign participants to cohorts, the prospective study relied on clinical history that participants themselves reported in a screening survey and a study questionnaire. Recovered participants in ImmuneRACE Cohort 3 were defined by two consecutive negative NP/OP PCR tests, clearance by a healthcare professional, or resolution of symptoms. In the prospective study, mobile phlebotomists collected whole blood, serum and a nasopharyngeal or oropharyngeal swab from each participant. Over a roughly 2-month period, participants in the prospective study had the option of providing additional blood draws and questionnaires. Blood samples from the prospective study were shipped frozen or at room temperature prior to DNA extraction.

Paper-wide results and their limitations: How much clinical and demographic metadata was included differed by source and by participant, and the metadata was provided uncurated.

TCRbeta CDR3 regions were amplified from genomic DNA using the immunoSEQ Assay, a bias-controlled multiplex PCR. The original methods were these. The number of nucleated cells in each sample was estimated by amplification of reference gene primers within the assay. Sequence reads were collapsed and filtered to measure the absolute abundance of every unique TCRbeta CDR3 rearrangement. For each sample, productive Simpson clonality was calculated as the square root of Simpson's diversity index across productive rearrangements. Held by TCRdb, this immuneACCESS table contains in-frame sequences only and omits some clones. Under half of the omission traces to an unresolved V gene where checked; the cause of the rest is unknown. That table furnishes V, J and clone size, whereas the DNA furnished D and trimming. Here the sample has hundreds of thousands of clones; roughly nine tenths occur a single time. Around 1.1% of the sample lies in the top ten.

This sequence uses TRBV9 and TRBJ2-3; tentative D gene TRBD1, with 5 bases matching. This clonotype was obtained from a young man who had recovered from COVID-19. What was sequenced was PBMCs or T cells enriched from blood (not recorded which). The DNA is TGTGCCAGCACCCCGAAAGGGGCTACTAGCACAGATACGCAGTATTTT. It is translated as CASTPKGATSTDTQYF.